This TCR beta chain was found in a study of CXCR4 blockade with PD-1 therapy in pancreatic cancer. Germline V gives CDR1 LNHDA, CDR2 SQIVND (reference sequence). V was clipped by 6 bases and J by 6 bases; unmatched bases: 10. CDR3 length: 15 residues. Profiled with immunoSEQ multiplex PCR; TCRdb holds only in-frame clones, not every one. The sample includes approximately 17,000 clones, about 72% of them seen just once. The gene calls are TRBV19 and TRBJ2-1; 8 bases match TRBD2. This clonotype was obtained from a human donor with pancreatic ductal adenocarcinoma. The sample was tumor tissue. The CDR3 DNA follows: TGTGCCAGTAGCGAACTAGCGGATTGGTTCAATGAGCAGTTCTTC. It translates to CASSELADWFNEQFF.